The 12 T cell receptor beta chains below were found in one sample sequenced in a study of T cell repertoires in cytomegalovirus infection. Their antigen targets remain unknown. TCRdb re-analysed the reads in MiXCR, keeping a single row per CDR3 protein. The table includes a few hundred thousand distinct CDR3 sequences, about 39% detected once. The sequencing here drew on cultured PBMCs, taken from culture after CMV antigen stimulation. The receptors were sampled from a human donor in good health (CMV status not recorded). Some clones in this sample may be carry-over from other donors' samples.

This clonotype appeared a few times. This may be a read error, as it is one base from a much larger clone. The genes are TRBV7-2 and TRBJ2-1; D is ambiguous. V was shortened by 3 bases and J by 8 bases, with 5 bases between the two germline ends. In germline, CDR1 is SGHTA, CDR2 FQGNSA. CDR3 size: 11 residues. The CDR3 region is CASSFYHEQFF. The CDR3 coding sequence is TGTGCCAGCAGCTTTTACCATGAGCAGTTCTTC.

The chain carries TRBV6-8 and TRBJ2-2, with 7 bases matching TRBD2. With V trimmed by 5 bases and J by 5 bases, 5 bases remained unmatched. This CDR3 region has 14 residues. Germline V gene sequence: CDR1 MNHGY, CDR2 SAAAGT. CDR3 sequence: CASSTGGGTGELFF. The CDR3 DNA follows: TGTGCCAGCAGTACTGGGGGGGGGACCGGGGAGCTGTTTTTT.

The gene calls are TRBV15 and TRBJ2-1, with 10 bases fitting TRBD2. Germline V gene sequence: CDR1 LNHNV, CDR2 YYDKDF (reference sequence). The CDR3 has 14 amino acids. With 1 base clipped from V and 7 bases from J, the junction kept 1 base outside the gene matches. CDR3 amino acids: CATSRVAGGNEQFF. As DNA, the CDR3 is TGTGCCACCAGCAGAGTAGCGGGAGGTAATGAGCAGTTCTTC.

The CDR3 loop reads CASAPGRSHFYEQYF. The CDR3 DNA reads as TGTGCCAGTGCCCCGGGCAGGTCACACTTCTACGAGCAGTACTTC. The V call is TRBV2, the J call TRBJ2-7; D is unresolved. V gave up 9 bases and J gave up 3 bases, with 21 bases separating them. This CDR3 is 15 amino acids long. CDR1 and CDR2 from the germline V gene are SNHLY and FYNNEI.

V is TRBV6-2 or TRBV6-3 and J is TRBJ1-1; D not certain. The CDR3 runs 13 residues. CDR1 is MNHEY, CDR2 SVGEGT, per germline. The V end lost 1 base, the J end lost 1 base, and 4 bases lay between the germline ends. The CDR3 bases are TGTGCCAGCAGTTACTTTAAGAACACTGAAGCTTTCTTT. As protein: CASSYFKNTEAFF.

The chain links TRBV2 to TRBJ1-2; tentative D call: TRBD1 (6 bases). The CDR3 is 13 amino acids. Trimming removed 8 bases at V and 4 bases at J, with 14 bases between. CDR1 SNHLY and CDR2 FYNNEI come from the germline V gene. CDR3 in amino acids: CASHEGDFYGYTF. The CDR3 DNA is TGTGCCAGCCATGAGGGGGATTTCTATGGCTACACCTTC.

This chain connects TRBV7-2 to TRBJ2-1; D may correspond to TRBD1 or TRBD2 (5 bases each). The V end was cut by 0 bases, the J end by 6 bases, with 9 bases between. There are 14 residues in the CDR3. Germline V lookup: CDR1 SGHTA, CDR2 FQGNSA. CDR3 in amino acids: CASSLAGTTNEQFF. The CDR3 coding sequence is TGTGCCAGCAGCTTAGCGGGGACCACCAATGAGCAGTTCTTC.

This clonotype was counted ten times or more. The rearrangement links TRBV12-3 or TRBV12-4 to TRBJ2-2; weak D call: TRBD2 (6 bases). The CDR3 consists of 14 residues. V shed 5 bases and J shed 0 bases, with 7 bases lying between them. The CDR3 region has the DNA TGTGCCAGCAGTGGGACTGCGAACACCGGGGAGCTGTTTTTT. It codes for CASSGTANTGELFF.

Notes on this clonotype: A single base separates this from a much larger clone, so it may be a read error. V is TRBV7-2 and J is TRBJ2-7; TRBD2 might be the D (5 bases). Germline V CDR1 and CDR2: SGHTA, FQGNSA. The V end was cut by 4 bases, the J end by 1 base, with 8 bases between. CDR3 size: 13 residues. CDR3 protein: CASSSDFSYEQYF. The CDR3 DNA sequence: TGTGCCAGCAGCTCGGACTTTTCCTACGAGCAGTACTTC.

This clonotype occurred a few times. The chain recombines TRBV7-2 with TRBJ2-2; 9 nucleotides agree with TRBD2. Germline V lookup: CDR1 SGHTA, CDR2 FQGNSA. The trim removed 5 bases at V and 3 bases at J, leaving 10 bases unmatched. The CDR3 is made up of 17 amino acids. CDR3 amino acids: CASSPGVLAGYTGELFF. CDR3 bases: TGTGCCAGCAGCCCAGGGGTACTAGCGGGTTACACCGGGGAGCTGTTTTTT.

This clonotype was seen many times. The V gene is TRBV7-2, the J gene TRBJ1-2; unclear D gene. V shed 1 base and J shed 2 bases, with 8 bases lying between them. Germline CDR1 reads SGHTA; CDR2 reads FQGNSA. The CDR3 consists of 14 residues. The CDR3 DNA sequence: TGTGCCAGCAGCTTAGACAGCCAGAACTATGGCTACACCTTC. This translates into CASSLDSQNYGYTF.

This clonotype appeared a few times. The V and J genes are TRBV4-1 and TRBJ2-3; no definite D call. The CDR3 loop spans 18 amino acids. V dropped 0 bases and J dropped 0 bases, with 16 bases sitting between them. Germline-derived CDR1 and CDR2 are MGHRA and YSYEKL. The CDR3 nucleotides are TGCGCCAGCAGCCAAGAAAGGACGGTAGCCTCTAGCACAGATACGCAGTATTTT. Translating it yields CASSQERTVASSTDTQYF.